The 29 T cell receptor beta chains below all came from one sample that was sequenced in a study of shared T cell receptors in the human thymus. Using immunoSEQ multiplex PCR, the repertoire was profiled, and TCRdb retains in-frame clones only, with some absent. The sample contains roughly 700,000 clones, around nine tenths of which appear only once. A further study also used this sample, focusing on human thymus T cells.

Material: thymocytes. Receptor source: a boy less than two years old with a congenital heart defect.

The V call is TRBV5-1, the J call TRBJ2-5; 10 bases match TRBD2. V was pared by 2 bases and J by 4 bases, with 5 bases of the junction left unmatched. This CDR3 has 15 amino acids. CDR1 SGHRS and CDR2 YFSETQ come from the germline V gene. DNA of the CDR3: TGCGCCAGCAGCTTTAGCAGCGGGAGGGTAGAGACCCAGTACTTC. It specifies CASSFSSGRVETQYF.

CDR3 sequence reads: CASSLDPRRPGWAKNIQYF. CDR3 coding DNA: TGTGCCAGCAGCTTGGACCCCCGTCGGCCGGGATGGGCCAAAAACATTCAGTACTTC. V is TRBV5-4 and J is TRBJ2-4; possibly TRBD2 for D (5 bases). Germline values: CDR1 SGHNT, CDR2 YYREEE (reference sequence). The CDR3 is made up of 19 amino acids. The V end was cut by 0 bases, the J end by 1 base, with 20 bases between.

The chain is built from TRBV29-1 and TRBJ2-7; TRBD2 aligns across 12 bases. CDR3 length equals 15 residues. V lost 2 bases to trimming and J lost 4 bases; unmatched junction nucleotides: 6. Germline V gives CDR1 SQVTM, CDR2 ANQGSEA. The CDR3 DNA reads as TGCAGCGTTGAACTAGCGGGAGGGTCTCCGTACGAGCAGTACTTC. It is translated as CSVELAGGSPYEQYF.

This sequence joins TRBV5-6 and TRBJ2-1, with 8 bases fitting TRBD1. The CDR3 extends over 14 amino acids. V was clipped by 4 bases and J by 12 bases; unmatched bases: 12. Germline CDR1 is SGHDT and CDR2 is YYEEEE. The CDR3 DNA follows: TGTGCCAGCAGCCCCAGACAGGGGCCAAGGGGGCAGTTCTTC. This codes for CASSPRQGPRGQFF.

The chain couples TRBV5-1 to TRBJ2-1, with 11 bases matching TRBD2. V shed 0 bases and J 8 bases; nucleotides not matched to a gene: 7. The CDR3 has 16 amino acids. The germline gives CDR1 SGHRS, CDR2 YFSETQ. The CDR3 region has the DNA TGCGCCAGCAGCTTGGGAATAGCGGGAGGGCGTGATGAGCAGTTCTTC. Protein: CASSLGIAGGRDEQFF.

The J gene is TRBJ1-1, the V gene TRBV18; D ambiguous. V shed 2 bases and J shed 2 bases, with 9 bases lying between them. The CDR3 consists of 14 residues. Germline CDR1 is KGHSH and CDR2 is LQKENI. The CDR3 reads CASSPEPFNTEAFF. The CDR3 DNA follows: TGTGCCAGCTCACCAGAGCCGTTCAACACTGAAGCTTTCTTT.

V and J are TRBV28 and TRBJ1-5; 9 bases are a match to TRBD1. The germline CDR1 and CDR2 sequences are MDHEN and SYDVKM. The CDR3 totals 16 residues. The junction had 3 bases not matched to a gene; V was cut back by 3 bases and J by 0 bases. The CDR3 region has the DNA TGTGCCAGCAGTTTGGGACAGGGATATAGCAATCAGCCCCAGCATTTT. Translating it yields CASSLGQGYSNQPQHF.

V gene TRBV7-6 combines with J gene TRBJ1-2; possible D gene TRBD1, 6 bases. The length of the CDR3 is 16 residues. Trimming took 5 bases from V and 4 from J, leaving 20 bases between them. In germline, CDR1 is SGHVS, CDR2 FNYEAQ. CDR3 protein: CASSLGGRGISYGYTF. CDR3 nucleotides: TGTGCCAGCAGCCTAGGGGGTCGGGGAATATCCTATGGCTACACCTTC.

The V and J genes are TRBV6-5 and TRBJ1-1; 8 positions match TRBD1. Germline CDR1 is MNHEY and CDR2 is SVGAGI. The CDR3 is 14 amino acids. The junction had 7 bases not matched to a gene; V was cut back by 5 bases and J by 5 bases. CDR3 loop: CASSTDRGGTEAFF. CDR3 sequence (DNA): TGTGCCAGCAGTACCGACAGGGGAGGGACTGAAGCTTTCTTT.

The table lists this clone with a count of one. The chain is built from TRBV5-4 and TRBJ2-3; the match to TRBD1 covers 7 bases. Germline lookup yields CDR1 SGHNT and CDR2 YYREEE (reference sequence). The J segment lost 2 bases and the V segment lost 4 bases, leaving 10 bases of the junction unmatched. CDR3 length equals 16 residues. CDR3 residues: CASSPKGTESTDTQYF. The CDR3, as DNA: TGTGCCAGCAGCCCCAAAGGGACAGAATCCACAGATACGCAGTATTTT.

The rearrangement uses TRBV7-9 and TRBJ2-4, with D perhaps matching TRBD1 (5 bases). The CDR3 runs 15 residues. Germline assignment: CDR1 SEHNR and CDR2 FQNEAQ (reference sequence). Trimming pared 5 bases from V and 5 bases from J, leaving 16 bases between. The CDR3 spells CASSPTDTSENIQYF. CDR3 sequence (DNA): TGTGCCAGCAGCCCTACGGACACGAGCGAAAACATTCAGTACTTC.

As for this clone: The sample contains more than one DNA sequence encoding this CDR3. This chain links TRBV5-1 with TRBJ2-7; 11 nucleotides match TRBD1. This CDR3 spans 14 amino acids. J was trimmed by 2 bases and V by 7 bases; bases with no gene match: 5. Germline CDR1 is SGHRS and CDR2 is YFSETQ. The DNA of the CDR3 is TGCGCCAGCTCCCCGGGACAGGGGGCCTACGAGCAGTACTTC. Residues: CASSPGQGAYEQYF.

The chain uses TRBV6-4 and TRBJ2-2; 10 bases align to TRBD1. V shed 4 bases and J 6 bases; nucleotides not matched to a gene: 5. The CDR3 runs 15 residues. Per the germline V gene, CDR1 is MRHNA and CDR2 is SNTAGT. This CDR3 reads CASSADRGVAGELFF. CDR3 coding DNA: TGTGCCAGCAGTGCGGACAGGGGGGTCGCCGGGGAGCTGTTTTTT.

This chain's CDR3 is CASRKLSGMDEKLFF. Written as DNA, the CDR3 is TGTGCCAGCAGAAAGTTGTCGGGTATGGATGAAAAACTGTTTTTT. The rearrangement joins TRBV6-5 to TRBJ1-4, with D hard to call. Germline CDR1 MNHEY, CDR2 SVGAGI. This CDR3 has 15 amino acids. The V end was cut by 6 bases, the J end by 6 bases, with 17 bases between.

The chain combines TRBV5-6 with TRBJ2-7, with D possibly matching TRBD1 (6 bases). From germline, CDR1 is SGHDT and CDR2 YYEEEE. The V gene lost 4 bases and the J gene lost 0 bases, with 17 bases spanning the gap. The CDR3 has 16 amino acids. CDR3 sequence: CASSHLDRQDSYEQYF. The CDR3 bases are TGTGCCAGCAGCCATCTCGACAGGCAAGACTCCTACGAGCAGTACTTC.

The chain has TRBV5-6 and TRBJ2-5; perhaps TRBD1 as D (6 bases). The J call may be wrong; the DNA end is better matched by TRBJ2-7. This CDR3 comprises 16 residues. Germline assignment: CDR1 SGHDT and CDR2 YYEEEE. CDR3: CASSLGVGTRIYEQYF. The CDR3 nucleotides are TGTGCCAGCAGCTTGGGGGTGGGGACAAGGATCTACGAGCAGTACTTC.

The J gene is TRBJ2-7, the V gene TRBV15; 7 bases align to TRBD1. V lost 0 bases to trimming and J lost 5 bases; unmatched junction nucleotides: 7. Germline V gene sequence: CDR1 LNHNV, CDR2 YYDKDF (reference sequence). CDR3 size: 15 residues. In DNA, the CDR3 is TGTGCCACCAGCAGAGATAATCACGACAGGGACGAGCAGTACTTC. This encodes CATSRDNHDRDEQYF.

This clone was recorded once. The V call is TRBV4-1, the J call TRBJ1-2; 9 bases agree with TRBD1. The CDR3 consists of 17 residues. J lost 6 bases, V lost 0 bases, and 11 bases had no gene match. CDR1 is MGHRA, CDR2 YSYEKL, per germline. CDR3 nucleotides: TGCGCCAGCAGCCAAGAAGCGCTTCGGGACAGGGAGGATGGCTACACCTTC. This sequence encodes CASSQEALRDREDGYTF.

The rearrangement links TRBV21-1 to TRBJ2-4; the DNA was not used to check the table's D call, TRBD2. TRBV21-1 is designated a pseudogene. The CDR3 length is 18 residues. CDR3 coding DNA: TGTGCCAGCAGCAATTGGCCTCTTAGGGAGGCAGCCAAAAACATTCAGTACTTC. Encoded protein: CASSNWPLREAAKNIQYF.

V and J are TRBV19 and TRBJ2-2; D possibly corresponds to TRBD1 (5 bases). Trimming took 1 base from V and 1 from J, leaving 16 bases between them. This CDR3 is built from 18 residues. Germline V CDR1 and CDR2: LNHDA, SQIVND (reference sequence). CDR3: CASSIAPTALMNTGELFF. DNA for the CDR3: TGTGCCAGTAGTATAGCCCCGACAGCGCTCATGAACACCGGGGAGCTGTTTTTT.

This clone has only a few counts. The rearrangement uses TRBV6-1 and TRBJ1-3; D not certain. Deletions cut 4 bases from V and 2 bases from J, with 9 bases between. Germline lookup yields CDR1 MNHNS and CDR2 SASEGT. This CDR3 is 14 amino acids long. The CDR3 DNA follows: TGTGCCAGCAGTGGGCCCGGGACTGGAAACACCATATATTTT. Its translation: CASSGPGTGNTIYF.

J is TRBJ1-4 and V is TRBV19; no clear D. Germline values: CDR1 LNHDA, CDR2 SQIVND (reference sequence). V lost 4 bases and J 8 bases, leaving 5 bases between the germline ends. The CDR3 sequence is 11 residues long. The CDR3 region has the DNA TGTGCCAGTAGTAGAGGAGAAAAACTGTTTTTT. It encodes CASSRGEKLFF.

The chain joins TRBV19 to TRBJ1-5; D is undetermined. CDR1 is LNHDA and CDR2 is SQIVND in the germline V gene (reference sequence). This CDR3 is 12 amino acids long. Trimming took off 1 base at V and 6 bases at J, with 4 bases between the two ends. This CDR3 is CASSIGSQPQHF. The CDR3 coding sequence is TGTGCCAGTAGTATAGGCAGTCAGCCCCAGCATTTT.

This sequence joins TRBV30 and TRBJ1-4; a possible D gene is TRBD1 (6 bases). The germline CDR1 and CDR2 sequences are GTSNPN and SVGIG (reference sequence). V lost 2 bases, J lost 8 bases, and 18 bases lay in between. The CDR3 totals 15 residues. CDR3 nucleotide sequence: TGTGCCTGGAGTAAGGGGGTTGAGGCCTGGGAAAAACTGTTTTTT. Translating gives CAWSKGVEAWEKLFF.

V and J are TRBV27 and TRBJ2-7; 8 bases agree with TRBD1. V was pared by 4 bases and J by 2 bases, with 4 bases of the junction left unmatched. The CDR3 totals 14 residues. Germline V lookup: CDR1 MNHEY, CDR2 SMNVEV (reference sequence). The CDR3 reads CASSSLQGAYEQYF. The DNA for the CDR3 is TGTGCCAGCAGTTCTTTACAGGGGGCCTACGAGCAGTACTTC.

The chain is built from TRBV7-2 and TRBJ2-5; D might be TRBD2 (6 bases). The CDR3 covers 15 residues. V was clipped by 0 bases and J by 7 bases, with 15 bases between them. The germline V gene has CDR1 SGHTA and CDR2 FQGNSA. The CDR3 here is CASSLAWSGPATQYF. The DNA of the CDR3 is TGTGCCAGCAGCTTAGCGTGGAGCGGGCCCGCGACCCAGTACTTC.

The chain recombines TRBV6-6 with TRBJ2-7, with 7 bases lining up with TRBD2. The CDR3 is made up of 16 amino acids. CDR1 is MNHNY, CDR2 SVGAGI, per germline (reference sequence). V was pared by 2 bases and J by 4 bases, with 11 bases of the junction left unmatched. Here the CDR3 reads CASSYNEAGELYEQYF. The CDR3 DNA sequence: TGTGCCAGCAGTTACAATGAGGCGGGAGAGTTATACGAGCAGTACTTC.

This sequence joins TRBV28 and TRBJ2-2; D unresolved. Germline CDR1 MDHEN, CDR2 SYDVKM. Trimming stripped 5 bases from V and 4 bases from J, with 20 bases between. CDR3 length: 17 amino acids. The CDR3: CASSPFHGRVTTGELFF. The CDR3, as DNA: TGTGCCAGCAGTCCATTCCACGGCCGGGTGACCACCGGGGAGCTGTTTTTT.

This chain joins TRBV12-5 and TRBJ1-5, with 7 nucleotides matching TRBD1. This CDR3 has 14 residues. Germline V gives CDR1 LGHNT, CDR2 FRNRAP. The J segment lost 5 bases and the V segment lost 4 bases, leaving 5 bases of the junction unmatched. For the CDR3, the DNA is TGTGCTAGTGGTTATACAGGGGCCCATCAGCCCCAGCATTTT. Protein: CASGYTGAHQPQHF.